These T cell receptor beta chains were read from a single sample in a study of T cells after yellow fever vaccination. TCRdb re-called the 5' RACE reads with MiXCR, one entry per CDR3 protein. The repertoire holds 200,000 to 300,000 distinct CDR3 sequences, with about 3.7% as singletons. The sample here was PBMCs, taken 15 days after the yellow fever booster vaccination. Receptor source: a man aged 18 to 29 who received the YFV17D yellow fever vaccine. CDR3s include the opening cysteine and the closing phenylalanine or tryptophan. The D gene is left open where the match is weak. A clone size is listed for some rows: how often the clone was seen (once, few, many), or a class if it is expanded.

TRBV7-6	NA	many	TRBJ2-2	15	CASSLSGTPPGELFF	TGTGCCAGCAGCTTATCCGGGACTCCCCCCGGGGAGCTGTTTTTT
TRBV7-2	NA	many	TRBJ1-2	14	CASSADRQLYGYTF	TGTGCCAGCAGCGCTGACAGACAGCTCTATGGCTACACCTTC
TRBV4-3	NA	many	TRBJ2-3	16	CASSRGLGLATDTQYF	TGCGCCAGCAGCAGGGGGTTGGGGCTCGCCACAGATACGCAGTATTTT
TRBV10-3	TRBD1	many	TRBJ1-1	16	CAISDGAGTGGSGAFF	TGTGCCATCAGTGATGGGGCCGGGACAGGGGGCTCTGGAGCTTTCTTT
TRBV7-2	NA	many	TRBJ2-7	12	CASSISGQSQYF	TGTGCCAGCAGCATATCCGGACAGTCCCAGTACTTC
TRBV11-2	NA	many	TRBJ1-6	14	CASSLDRVFSPLHF	TGTGCCAGCAGCTTAGACAGGGTTTTCTCACCCCTCCACTTT
TRBV4-1	NA	many	TRBJ2-1	12	CASSQGSDEQFF	TGCGCCAGCAGCCAAGGTTCGGACGAGCAGTTCTTC
TRBV7-6	NA	many	TRBJ2-3	16	CASSLTWQGGTDTQYF	TGTGCCAGCAGCTTAACTTGGCAGGGCGGCACAGATACGCAGTATTTT
TRBV21-1	NA	many	TRBJ2-5	15	CASSKVTGQSETQYF	TGTGCCAGCAGCAAAGTCACGGGGCAGAGCGAGACCCAGTACTTC
TRBV25-1	NA	many	TRBJ1-4	14	CASSEYQGSEKLFF	TGTGCCAGCAGTGAATACCAGGGCAGTGAAAAACTGTTTTTT
TRBV7-6	NA	many	TRBJ1-1	14	CASTPAADNTEAFF	TGTGCCAGCACCCCGGCGGCAGATAACACTGAAGCTTTCTTT
TRBV12-3/TRBV12-4	NA	many	TRBJ1-6	14	CASSSSGNNSPLHF	TGTGCCAGCAGTTCGTCGGGTAATAATTCACCCCTCCACTTT
TRBV5-4	TRBD1	many	TRBJ1-6	14	CASSLQGAGSPLHF	TGTGCCAGCAGCTTGCAGGGGGCAGGGTCACCCCTCCACTTT
TRBV27	TRBD1	many	TRBJ2-7	15	CASSHTGTAFYEQYF	TGTGCCAGCAGTCACACGGGGACAGCATTTTACGAGCAGTACTTC
TRBV5-6	NA	many	TRBJ2-1	14	CASSLGVSRNEQFF	TGTGCCAGCAGCTTAGGGGTTTCGAGGAATGAGCAGTTCTTC
TRBV6-2/TRBV6-3	NA	many	TRBJ1-2	16	CASSYSIGSPNYGYTF	TGTGCCAGCAGTTACTCGATCGGCAGTCCTAACTATGGCTACACCTTC
TRBV4-1	NA	many	TRBJ2-7	14	CASSQGREKYEQYF	TGCGCCAGCAGCCAAGGACGGGAGAAGTACGAGCAGTACTTC
TRBV12-3/TRBV12-4	NA	many	TRBJ1-2	13	CASSLATLYGYTF	TGTGCCAGCAGTTTAGCGACACTCTATGGCTACACCTTC
TRBV12-3/TRBV12-4	TRBD1	many	TRBJ2-7	14	CASSRQGGSYEQYF	TGTGCCAGCAGCCGACAGGGGGGCTCCTACGAGCAGTACTTC
TRBV7-9	NA	NA	TRBJ1-6	14	CASTKWSGGSPLHF	TGTGCCAGCACCAAATGGTCCGGCGGTTCACCCCTCCACTTT
TRBV27	TRBD2	many	TRBJ2-7	13	CASRGGGAYEQYF	TGTGCCAGCAGGGGCGGGGGAGCCTACGAGCAGTACTTC
TRBV18	NA	many	TRBJ2-7	13	CASSPDFAYEQYF	TGTGCCAGCTCCCCAGACTTCGCCTACGAGCAGTACTTC
TRBV5-4	TRBD1	many	TRBJ1-2	12	CASRTGTQGYTF	TGTGCCAGCAGGACAGGGACCCAAGGCTACACCTTC
TRBV4-1	NA	many	TRBJ1-2	17	CASSLALGGGTYYGYTF	TGCGCCAGCAGCCTAGCCCTCGGCGGGGGGACTTACTATGGCTACACCTTC
TRBV7-9	NA	many	TRBJ1-5	12	CASSFPHQPQHF	TGTGCCAGCAGCTTTCCCCATCAGCCCCAGCATTTT
TRBV19	TRBD1	few	TRBJ1-5	13	CASRRGLEQPQHF	TGTGCCAGTAGAAGGGGGCTGGAGCAGCCCCAGCATTTT
TRBV2	NA	many	TRBJ1-1	13	CASSGEVNTEAFF	TGTGCCAGCAGTGGGGAGGTGAACACTGAAGCTTTCTTT
TRBV2	NA	many	TRBJ1-1	14	CASSDKIFKPQAFF	TGTGCCAGCAGTGATAAGATTTTTAAACCCCAGGCTTTCTTT
TRBV29-1	NA	many	TRBJ1-2	17	CSRPAKRVARNNYGYTF	TGCAGCCGCCCCGCAAAACGGGTTGCCAGGAATAACTATGGCTACACCTTC
TRBV27	NA	many	TRBJ2-7	13	CASSSTASYEQYF	TGTGCCAGCAGTTCGACAGCTTCCTACGAGCAGTACTTC
TRBV5-1	NA	NA	TRBJ2-1	13	CASRQGLWNEQFF	TGCGCCAGCAGACAGGGTTTATGGAATGAGCAGTTCTTC
TRBV14	NA	many	TRBJ1-6	15	CASSQEVARNSPLHF	TGTGCCAGCAGCCAAGAAGTCGCACGGAATTCACCCCTCCACTTT
TRBV7-2	TRBD1	many	TRBJ2-4	17	CASSLSQGQGAKNIQYF	TGTGCCAGCAGCTTATCCCAAGGACAGGGGGCCAAAAACATTCAGTACTTC
TRBV12-3/TRBV12-4	TRBD1	few	TRBJ2-3	15	CASSRDRGPKRTQYF	TGTGCCAGCAGCCGGGACAGGGGGCCAAAACGGACGCAGTATTTT
TRBV10-1	NA	NA	TRBJ2-2	13	CASRRDGTGELFF	TGCGCCAGCAGACGGGACGGGACCGGGGAGCTGTTTTTT
TRBV20-1	NA	many	TRBJ1-5	13	CSASGQNNQPQHF	TGCAGTGCGTCTGGACAGAACAATCAGCCCCAGCATTTT
TRBV29-1	NA	many	TRBJ2-5	17	CSVAGVGGQRSGETQYF	TGCAGCGTCGCGGGGGTCGGGGGACAACGGAGTGGGGAGACCCAGTACTTC
TRBV7-2	NA	NA	TRBJ1-3	13	CASSLTRIDTIYF	TGTGCCAGCAGCTTAACCAGGATCGACACCATATATTTT
TRBV5-1	NA	many	TRBJ1-5	14	CASSFGEGVQPQHF	TGCGCCAGCAGCTTCGGTGAGGGGGTTCAGCCCCAGCATTTT
TRBV7-3	NA	many	TRBJ2-1	12	CASSFLFNEQFF	TGTGCCAGCAGCTTTCTTTTCAATGAGCAGTTCTTC
TRBV29-1	NA	many	TRBJ2-1	13	CSVKGLRGNEQFF	TGCAGCGTTAAGGGACTCCGCGGCAATGAGCAGTTCTTC